The next 27 T cell receptor beta chains were all read from a single sample in a study of CD8 T cells in Susac syndrome (dated by TCRdb to between 2017 and 2020). Library generation was performed with the immunoSEQ multiplex PCR assay. RNA was extracted with the RNeasy kit and about 0.45 to 1 ug was reverse transcribed using random hexamers. The public sequencing data were trimmed at Q25 with fastp and processed into clonotypes with MiXCR by TCRdb, which kept only in-frame beta chains. Each entry merges the rows of one CDR3 protein and shows their most common DNA and genes. The sample table shows more than 150,000 distinct CDR3 sequences, and around 95% are seen once. Approximately 0.098% of the sample rests with the top ten. Sequenced: CD4+ T cells from PBMCs. Receptor source: a human donor with Susac syndrome.

The J gene is TRBJ1-2, the V gene TRBV15; D gene ambiguous. V lost 0 bases, J lost 4 bases, and 9 bases lay in between. The CDR3 contains 14 residues. CDR1 is LNHNV, CDR2 YYDKDF, per germline (reference sequence). The CDR3 loop is CATSRDDTAYGYTF. DNA for the CDR3: TGTGCCACCAGCAGAGATGATACAGCCTATGGCTACACCTTC.

This clonotype was counted a single time. The chain has TRBV19 and TRBJ1-2; maybe TRBD1 (5 bases). CDR1 is LNHDA, CDR2 SQIVND, per germline (reference sequence). CDR3 size: 14 residues. Trimming pared 3 bases from V and 6 bases from J, leaving 14 bases between. CDR3 residues: CASSIPGPGDGYTF. CDR3 in DNA: TGTGCCAGTAGTATCCCAGGGCCAGGTGATGGCTACACCTTC.

The count of this clonotype is one. The chain joins TRBV29-1 to TRBJ1-1; the D is unclear. Trimming removed 4 bases at V and 0 bases at J, with 6 bases between. Germline assignment: CDR1 SQVTM and CDR2 ANQGSEA. The CDR3 sequence is 12 residues long. The CDR3 protein is CSVVVMNTEAFF. The CDR3 region has the DNA TGCAGCGTTGTTGTGATGAACACTGAAGCTTTCTTT. The entire variable domain, with the rest obtained from reference TRBV29-1 and TRBJ1-1, is as follows: SAVISQKPSRDICQRGTSLTIQCQVDSQVTMMFWYRQQPGQSLTLIATANQGSEATYESGFVIDKFPISRPNLTFSTLTVSNMSPEDSSIYLCSVVVMNTEAFFGQGTRLTVV.

The rearrangement links TRBV29-1 to TRBJ2-2; 7 bases match TRBD1. Per germline, CDR1 SQVTM and CDR2 ANQGSEA. The CDR3 loop spans 13 amino acids. J was trimmed by 7 bases and V by 4 bases; bases with no gene match: 6. The CDR3 DNA follows: TGCAGCGTTGTTGAACAGGGGAGCGGGGAGCTGTTTTTT. Its protein product is CSVVEQGSGELFF.

The chain has TRBV27 and TRBJ2-6; 9 bases map to TRBD1. Germline CDR1 is MNHEY and CDR2 is SMNVEV (reference sequence). The V gene end was trimmed by 7 bases and the J gene end by 2 bases; junction bases not matched to a gene: 6. The CDR3 covers 16 residues. The CDR3 protein is CASKYGTGTGANVLTF. The DNA for the CDR3 is TGTGCCAGCAAATACGGGACAGGGACTGGGGCCAACGTCCTGACTTTC.

This sequence joins TRBV12-3 or TRBV12-4 and TRBJ1-4; D is perhaps TRBD1 (5 bases). The CDR3 spans 16 residues. V dropped 3 bases and J dropped 0 bases, with 11 bases sitting between them. Here the CDR3 DNA reads TGTGCCAGCAGTTTTTGGGGACGGGCAACTAATGAAAAACTGTTTTTT. It translates to CASSFWGRATNEKLFF.

This clonotype was picked up one time. The chain joins TRBV20-1 to TRBJ2-7; 13 nucleotides align to TRBD2. Germline assignment: CDR1 DFQATT and CDR2 SNEGSKA (reference sequence). V lost 0 bases, J lost 4 bases, and 15 bases stayed unmatched. CDR3 length equals 19 residues. CDR3 in amino acids: CSARDVWTSGGAGLYEQYF. DNA for the CDR3: TGCAGTGCTAGAGATGTTTGGACTAGCGGGGGTGCCGGTTTATACGAGCAGTACTTC.

The chain couples TRBV5-6 to TRBJ1-1; D remains unclear. Deletions cut 0 bases from V and 5 bases from J, with 5 bases between. The CDR3 consists of 12 residues. CDR1 is SGHDT and CDR2 is YYEEEE in the germline V gene. CDR3 protein: CASSLVETEAFF. CDR3 DNA: TGTGCCAGCAGCTTGGTCGAGACTGAAGCTTTCTTT.

The chain recombines TRBV20-1 with TRBJ2-2; no clear D gene. Germline lookup yields CDR1 DFQATT and CDR2 SNEGSKA (reference sequence). There are 13 residues in the CDR3. Trimming pared 2 bases from V and 6 bases from J, leaving 10 bases between. CDR3 sequence (DNA): TGCAGTGCTAGACAAAGGATGGCCGGGGAGCTGTTTTTT. It yields the protein CSARQRMAGELFF.

This clonotype appeared once. The V and J genes are TRBV20-1 and TRBJ2-7; 7 nucleotides line up with TRBD1. The CDR3 extends over 15 amino acids. V gave up 1 base and J gave up 3 bases; unmatched junction bases: 9. Germline CDR1 DFQATT, CDR2 SNEGSKA (reference sequence). The CDR3 protein is CSARANRGFGYEQYF. CDR3 sequence (DNA): TGCAGTGCTAGAGCTAACAGGGGTTTCGGCTACGAGCAGTACTTC.

The chain has TRBV9 and TRBJ1-1; TRBD1 might be the D (5 bases). The CDR3 is 15 residues long. V was shortened by 0 bases and J by 5 bases, with 14 bases between the two germline ends. Germline V gene lookup returns CDR1 SGDLS and CDR2 YYNGEE. The CDR3 here is CASSVGAGPITEAFF. The CDR3 DNA reads as TGTGCCAGCAGCGTAGGGGCAGGGCCAATTACTGAAGCTTTCTTT.

The chain employs TRBV7-2 and TRBJ2-3; 9 bases match TRBD2. This CDR3 is 15 amino acids long. Germline loops: CDR1 SGHTA, CDR2 FQGNSA. Trimming at V came to 5 bases and at J to 4 bases, leaving 7 bases not matched to a gene. CDR3 loop: CASSVGLARADTQYF. The CDR3 region has the DNA TGTGCCAGCAGCGTTGGACTAGCGAGAGCAGATACGCAGTATTTT. Variable domain in full (rest from reference TRBV7-2 and TRBJ2-3): GAGVSQSPSNKVTEKGKDVELRCDPISGHTALYWYRQSLGQGLEFLIYFQGNSAPDKSGLPSDRFSAERTGGSVSTLTIQRTQQEDSAVYLCASSVGLARADTQYFGPGTRLTVL.

The chain carries TRBV3-1 and TRBJ1-2; 12 nucleotides line up with TRBD1. Trimming removed 4 bases from V and 6 bases from J; junction bases left unmatched: 9. Germline assignment: CDR1 LGHDT and CDR2 YNNKEL (reference sequence). The CDR3 consists of 16 residues. CDR3 residues: CASSLRPGTGGNGYTF. In DNA, the CDR3 is TGTGCCAGCAGCCTTAGGCCCGGGACAGGGGGCAATGGCTACACCTTC.

The chain combines TRBV6-2 or TRBV6-3 with TRBJ1-5, with 10 positions matching TRBD1. CDR1 is MNHEY, CDR2 SVGEGT, per germline. After removal of 4 bases from V and 8 bases from J, the junction contained 5 bases not matched to a gene. This CDR3 spans 14 amino acids. CDR3 bases: TGTGCCAGCAGTTTCCGGGACAGGGGTGAGCCCCAGCATTTT. Amino acids: CASSFRDRGEPQHF.

The chain combines TRBV30 with TRBJ1-5, with D unresolved. This CDR3 comprises 14 residues. In germline, CDR1 is GTSNPN, CDR2 SVGIG (reference sequence). The V gene lost 0 bases and the J gene lost 3 bases, with 9 bases spanning the gap. CDR3 sequence reads: CAWSVRPDNQPQHF. CDR3 bases: TGTGCCTGGAGTGTAAGGCCTGACAATCAGCCCCAGCATTTT.

The chain has TRBV30 and TRBJ1-5, with 9 bases aligning to TRBD1. Losses at the gene ends were 1 base for V and 6 bases for J; bases not matched to a gene: 10. The CDR3 has 16 amino acids. Per germline, CDR1 GTSNPN and CDR2 SVGIG (reference sequence). Here the CDR3 reads CAWSGVGTGKGQPQHF. In nucleotides, the CDR3 is TGTGCCTGGAGTGGCGTCGGGACAGGGAAGGGTCAGCCCCAGCATTTT. The entire variable domain, with the rest obtained from reference TRBV30 and TRBJ1-5, is as follows: SQTIHQWPATLVQPVGSPLSLECTVEGTSNPNLYWYRQAAGRGLQLLFYSVGIGQISSEVPQNLSASRPQDRQFILSSKKLLLSDSGFYLCAWSGVGTGKGQPQHFGDGTRLSIL.

This chain joins TRBV12-3 or TRBV12-4 and TRBJ1-2; 7 bases line up with TRBD1. Trimming cost V 0 bases and J 8 bases; bases outside gene matches: 9. The CDR3 covers 15 residues. CDR3 residues: CASSLAPGQAGGYTF. The CDR3 DNA follows: TGTGCCAGCAGTTTAGCCCCCGGACAGGCTGGGGGCTACACCTTC.

The chain joins TRBV29-1 to TRBJ2-2, with D perhaps matching TRBD2 (6 bases). The CDR3 extends over 15 amino acids. V lost 6 bases, J lost 4 bases, and 18 bases lay in between. Germline-derived CDR1 and CDR2 are SQVTM and ANQGSEA. The CDR3, as DNA: TGCAGCGTCCCCCTGGGGGGATCTCTCACCGGGGAGCTGTTTTTT. Its translation: CSVPLGGSLTGELFF.

The chain employs TRBV5-4 and TRBJ2-5, with TRBD2 as a possible D gene (6 bases). The CDR3 contains 12 residues. V was clipped by 4 bases and J by 5 bases, with 9 bases between them. CDR1 and CDR2 (germline): SGHNT, YYREEE (reference sequence). The CDR3 region has the DNA TGTGCCAGCAGCCGGGACTCGGAGACCCAGTACTTC. As protein: CASSRDSETQYF.

The chain combines TRBV2 with TRBJ1-2; D is unclear. In germline, CDR1 is SNHLY, CDR2 FYNNEI. The CDR3 has 15 amino acids. Trimming pared 4 bases from V and 2 bases from J, leaving 14 bases between. The CDR3 here is CASSGGGRKNYGYTF. In DNA, the CDR3 is TGTGCCAGCAGTGGAGGAGGCAGGAAGAACTATGGCTACACCTTC. The full variable domain, rest sourced from reference TRBV2 and TRBJ1-2, is EPEVTQTPSHQVTQMGQEVILRCVPISNHLYFYWYRQILGQKVEFLVSFYNNEISEKSEIFDDQFSVERPDGSNFTLKIRSTKLEDSAMYFCASSGGGRKNYGYTFGSGTRLTVV.

The rearrangement links TRBV12-3 or TRBV12-4 to TRBJ1-2; D gene uncertain. V shed 3 bases and J shed 8 bases, with 13 bases lying between them. This CDR3 region has 13 residues. The CDR3 here is CASSFSHSGGYTF. As DNA, the CDR3 is TGTGCCAGCAGTTTTTCCCATTCGGGAGGCTACACCTTC.

This chain links TRBV10-3 with TRBJ1-2, with unresolved D. The germline CDR1 and CDR2 sequences are ENHRY and SYGVKD. V was shortened by 0 bases and J by 4 bases, with 6 bases between the two germline ends. This CDR3 spans 13 amino acids. In nucleotides, the CDR3 is TGTGCCATCAGTGAGTCTGAGTTCTATGGCTACACCTTC. Translated: CAISESEFYGYTF.

The chain carries TRBV5-1 and TRBJ2-7, with TRBD1 identical over 9 bases. The CDR3 covers 15 residues. Trimming cost V 4 bases and J 2 bases; bases outside gene matches: 7. Germline V gene lookup returns CDR1 SGHRS and CDR2 YFSETQ. This CDR3 reads CASSPRTGVAYEQYF. The CDR3, as DNA: TGCGCCAGCAGCCCCCGGACAGGGGTTGCCTACGAGCAGTACTTC.

The rearrangement joins TRBV20-1 to TRBJ2-7; 8 bases line up with TRBD1. In germline, CDR1 is DFQATT, CDR2 SNEGSKA (reference sequence). This CDR3 region has 12 residues. Trimming at V came to 5 bases and at J to 5 bases, leaving 5 bases not matched to a gene. The CDR3 coding sequence is TGCAGTGCTCCCGGACAGGGCCACGAGCAGTACTTC. Its protein is CSAPGQGHEQYF.

The CDR3 DNA reads TGCAGCGTTGTGCTACTCTCTGGGGCCAACGTCCTGACTTTC. Protein sequence: CSVVLLSGANVLTF. This chain connects TRBV29-1 to TRBJ2-6; no firm D call. The CDR3 is 14 amino acids. V shed 4 bases and J shed 0 bases, with 7 bases lying between them. From germline, CDR1 is SQVTM and CDR2 ANQGSEA.

J is TRBJ1-1 and V is TRBV18, with D unresolved. CDR3 size: 14 residues. V was cut by 3 bases and J by 7 bases, with 15 bases left in between. The germline V gene has CDR1 KGHSH and CDR2 LQKENI. CDR3 amino acids: CASSPGTEGGEAFF. The CDR3 DNA reads TGTGCCAGCTCACCCGGAACCGAGGGTGGTGAAGCTTTCTTT.

The gene calls are TRBV29-1 and TRBJ1-2, with TRBD1 as a possible D gene (5 bases). Looked up from germline, CDR1 is SQVTM and CDR2 is ANQGSEA. Trimming took off 1 base at V and 6 bases at J, with 9 bases between the two ends. The CDR3 is 12 residues long. CDR3 DNA: TGCAGCGTTGAAGTGTGGGACGATGGCTACACCTTC. Encoded protein: CSVEVWDDGYTF.